These 5 T cell receptor beta chains came from one sample sequenced in a study of blood T cells in healthy people across ages. For the second PCR, which ran for roughly 6 to 11 cycles, a sample-barcoded 5' primer and a J-beta primer mix were used. Each CDR3 protein gets one entry after TCRdb re-called the 5' RACE reads with MiXCR. The sample records hundreds of thousands of distinct CDR3 sequences, around 20% being singletons. What was sequenced was blood. These receptors all come from an older man in good health.

This clonotype turned up a few times. The genes are TRBV11-2 and TRBJ2-5; TRBD2 matches at 10 bases. This CDR3 contains 17 residues. J was trimmed by 1 base and V by 2 bases; bases with no gene match: 7. The V gene's germline CDR1 is SGHAT and CDR2 FQNNGV. The DNA for the CDR3 is TGTGCCAGCAGCTTATCCCTCGGACTAGCGGTCCAAGAGACCCAGTACTTC. Protein product: CASSLSLGLAVQETQYF.

Turning to this clonotype: Germline and junction disagree at one end, which may indicate a read error. The chain joins TRBV7-8 to TRBJ2-2, with D hard to call. Germline-derived CDR1 and CDR2 are SGHVS and FQNEAQ. This CDR3 region has 15 residues. For the CDR3, the DNA is TGTGCCAGCAGCTTAGCTGAGGTGCGCACCGAGGAGCTGTTTTTT. Translated: CASSLAEVRTEELFF.

This clonotype was observed at least ten times. The chain recombines TRBV28 with TRBJ2-5, with TRBD2 matching 13 bases. Germline loops: CDR1 MDHEN, CDR2 SYDVKM. V shed 6 bases and J 7 bases; nucleotides not matched to a gene: 11. The CDR3 sequence is 16 residues long. This CDR3 is CASSLRTSGSLGTQYF. Written as DNA, the CDR3 is TGTGCCAGCAGCTTAAGGACTAGCGGGAGCCTCGGGACCCAGTACTTC.

The rearrangement joins TRBV19 to TRBJ1-5, with no clear D. Trimming removed 3 bases at V and 1 base at J, with 13 bases between. Germline lookup yields CDR1 LNHDA and CDR2 SQIVND (reference sequence). CDR3 length: 16 residues. Here the CDR3 reads CASSMGSTTSNQPQHF. In DNA form, the CDR3 reads TGTGCCAGTAGTATGGGTAGCACGACGAGCAATCAGCCCCAGCATTTT.

Only a few counts were recorded for this clonotype. This rearrangement joins TRBV5-1 to TRBJ2-3, with D possibly matching TRBD1 (5 bases). CDR3 length: 15 amino acids. Germline CDR1 is SGHRS and CDR2 is YFSETQ. V lost 5 bases to trimming and J lost 0 bases, with 13 bases between them. This CDR3 is CASRVDSQSTDTQYF. The CDR3 DNA sequence: TGCGCCAGCAGAGTCGACAGTCAAAGCACAGATACGCAGTATTTT.